This passage covers 6 T cell receptor beta chains from one sample sequenced in a study of cytomegalovirus exposure and HLA in healthy donors. The PCR employed 60 Vbeta primers together with 13 Jbeta primers. Profiling relied on immunoSEQ multiplex PCR, and the TCRdb table lists in-frame clones only, not all of them. The sample holds roughly 130,000 clones, 74% seen once. The sample comprised PBMCs. All receptors come from a young man in good health and CMV-seropositive.

The V gene is TRBV27, the J gene TRBJ2-6; 7 positions agree with TRBD1. The CDR3 length is 20 residues. The V and J ends lost 0 bases and 1 base, in that order; junction bases with no gene match: 12. CDR1 MNHEY and CDR2 SMNVEV come from the germline V gene (reference sequence). CDR3 sequence (DNA): TGTGCCAGCAGTTTATCGAGACAGGGTTGGGGAAAATCTGGGGCCAACGTCCTGACTTTC. Translation gives CASSLSRQGWGKSGANVLTF.

The count of this clone is one. The rearrangement joins TRBV9 to TRBJ2-2, with D maybe TRBD2 (6 bases). Trimming removed 0 bases at V and 2 bases at J, with 8 bases between. From germline, CDR1 is SGDLS and CDR2 YYNGEE. The CDR3 is 15 amino acids. CDR3 in DNA: TGTGCCAGCAGCGTAGGCGGGACCAACACCGGGGAGCTGTTTTTT. Translating it yields CASSVGGTNTGELFF.

The chain links TRBV5-1 to TRBJ1-2, with D tentatively TRBD1 (5 bases). The V and J ends lost 4 bases and 4 bases respectively, with 17 bases between them. Germline loops: CDR1 SGHRS, CDR2 YFSETQ. The CDR3 has 15 residues. The chain's CDR3 is CASSPLGEEPYGYTF. As DNA, the CDR3 is TGCGCCAGCAGCCCCTTAGGGGAGGAACCCTATGGCTACACCTTC.

This clone was detected only once. Its ends do not fully match the called genes, so a read error is possible. The rearrangement joins TRBV7-7 to TRBJ2-5, with D possibly TRBD2 on 5 matching bases. This CDR3 spans 15 amino acids. Germline V lookup: CDR1 SSHAT, CDR2 FNYEAQ (reference sequence). The CDR3 loop reads CASSSTGIIGETQYF. CDR3 DNA sequence: TGTGCTAGCAGCTCGACCGGGATAATAGGAGAGACCCAGTACTTC.

This clone came up once. The rearrangement links TRBV30 to TRBJ1-5; D possibly corresponds to TRBD1 (5 bases). Trimming cost V 5 bases and J 3 bases, with 11 bases left between them. This CDR3 region has 13 residues. From germline, CDR1 is GTSNPN and CDR2 SVGIG (reference sequence). The CDR3 spells CAWAVGVNQPQHF. CDR3 nucleotides: TGTGCCTGGGCGGTAGGGGTCAATCAGCCCCAGCATTTT.

V usage is TRBV10-3 and J usage is TRBJ2-5; 9 bases map to TRBD1. V gave up 5 bases and J gave up 5 bases; unmatched junction bases: 9. The CDR3 loop spans 15 amino acids. From germline, CDR1 is ENHRY and CDR2 SYGVKD. CDR3 in amino acids: CAISNPGQGRETQYF. The CDR3 DNA is TGTGCCATCAGTAACCCGGGACAGGGTCGGGAGACCCAGTACTTC.